Listed below are T cell receptor beta chains from one sample, sequenced in a study of T cells in Graves' hyperthyroidism and ophthalmopathy. TCRdb reanalysed the multiplex PCR reads using MiXCR and keeps one entry per CDR3 protein. In the table there are a few hundred thousand distinct CDR3 sequences, roughly 15% of which are singletons. Specimen: blood. These TCRs come from a woman aged 40-49 years with Graves' hyperthyroidism that later progressed to Graves' ophthalmopathy. Both conserved end residues are part of each CDR3. Each record gives: V gene, J gene, clone size, D gene, CDR3 DNA, CDR3 protein. The D gene is left open where the match is weak. The size of a clone is reported for some rows only, either as once, few or many, or as a class for expanded clones.

V: TRBV28; J: TRBJ2-3; size: NA; D: TRBD2; DNA: TGTGCCAGCACCTCACAGGGACTAGCCACAGATACGCAGTATTTT; CDR3: CASTSQGLATDTQYF
V: TRBV11-2; J: TRBJ2-1; size: many; D: TRBD1; DNA: TGTGCCAGCAGCTCTCACAGGGGGCCTAAGTACAATGAGCAGTTCTTC; CDR3: CASSSHRGPKYNEQFF
V: TRBV28; J: TRBJ2-7; size: many; D: NA; DNA: TGTGCCAGCAGTTCTGACAGAATCTCCTACGAGCAGTACTTC; CDR3: CASSSDRISYEQYF
V: TRBV30; J: TRBJ1-3; size: once; D: NA; DNA: TGTGCCTGGCGTCTACGGAGACAGGGAAACACCATATATTTT; CDR3: CAWRLRRQGNTIYF
V: TRBV18; J: TRBJ2-5; size: many; D: TRBD2; DNA: TGTGCCAGCTCACCACCGGGACTAGCGGGAGAAGAGACCCAGTACTTC; CDR3: CASSPPGLAGEETQYF
V: TRBV30; J: TRBJ2-5; size: many; D: NA; DNA: TGTGCCTGGAGCCCGGGGGCCCTTCAAGAGACCCAGTACTTC; CDR3: CAWSPGALQETQYF
V: TRBV20-1; J: TRBJ1-3; size: few; D: NA; DNA: TGCAGTGCTAGGGGTTACTCTGGAAACACCATATATTTT; CDR3: CSARGYSGNTIYF
V: TRBV28; J: TRBJ1-1; size: many; D: TRBD1; DNA: TGTGCCAGCAGATCGGGACAGAGGAACACTGAAGCTTTCTTT; CDR3: CASRSGQRNTEAFF
V: TRBV20-1; J: TRBJ1-5; size: few; D: TRBD1; DNA: TGCAGTGCTATCCTGATCAGGGGGCAGGGCACTCAGCCCCAGCATTTT; CDR3: CSAILIRGQGTQPQHF
V: TRBV12-3/TRBV12-4; J: TRBJ1-2; size: NA; D: NA; DNA: TGTGCCAGCAGTTTATCGGGGCAGGGCTTGAATGGCTACACCTTC; CDR3: CASSLSGQGLNGYTF
V: TRBV7-2; J: TRBJ2-7; size: many; D: NA; DNA: TGTGCCAGCAGCATCAAACGGGACATTCTCTCCTACGAGCAGTACTTC; CDR3: CASSIKRDILSYEQYF
V: TRBV27; J: TRBJ2-1; size: few; D: TRBD2; DNA: TGTGCCAGCTGGACTAGCGGGGAGCTCAATGAGCAGTTCTTC; CDR3: CASWTSGELNEQFF
V: TRBV13; J: TRBJ2-1; size: many; D: NA; DNA: TGTGCCAGCAGCCCCCAATACAGGGTCAATGAGCAGTTCTTC; CDR3: CASSPQYRVNEQFF
V: TRBV12-3/TRBV12-4; J: TRBJ1-2; size: many; D: NA; DNA: TGTGCCAGCAGTTCTGGCGGGAAGGGCTACACCTTC; CDR3: CASSSGGKGYTF
V: TRBV6-1; J: TRBJ1-4; size: many; D: NA; DNA: TGTGCCAGCAGGAAGGGGTGGACTAATGAAAAACTGTTTTTT; CDR3: CASRKGWTNEKLFF
V: TRBV9; J: TRBJ1-1; size: NA; D: NA; DNA: TGTGCCAGCAGCCCTAGCCAAAAACGACAGGACACTGAAGCTTTCTTT; CDR3: CASSPSQKRQDTEAFF
V: TRBV6-4; J: TRBJ2-2; size: few; D: NA; DNA: TGTGCCAGCAGTGAGGAGGGGGCGAACACCGGGGAGCTGTTTTTT; CDR3: CASSEEGANTGELFF
V: TRBV19; J: TRBJ1-5; size: many; D: NA; DNA: TGTGCCAGTATAATAACCGTGGGAGGGACAAGCAATCAGCCCCAGCATTTT; CDR3: CASIITVGGTSNQPQHF
V: TRBV11-2; J: TRBJ2-3; size: many; D: NA; DNA: TGTGCCAGCAGCTTATATCCCGACAAGACCACAGATACGCAGTATTTT; CDR3: CASSLYPDKTTDTQYF
V: TRBV2; J: TRBJ1-2; size: NA; D: NA; DNA: TGTGCCAGCAGTGACGAACGGGACGGGAACTATGGCTACACCTTC; CDR3: CASSDERDGNYGYTF
V: TRBV28; J: TRBJ2-3; size: many; D: NA; DNA: TGTGCCAGCAGTTTACGGCGGAGCACAGATACGCAGTATTTT; CDR3: CASSLRRSTDTQYF
V: TRBV20-1; J: TRBJ1-5; size: many; D: TRBD1; DNA: TGCAGTGCTGGACAGGGTCACAATCAGCCCCAGCATTTT; CDR3: CSAGQGHNQPQHF
V: TRBV3-1; J: TRBJ2-7; size: few; D: TRBD2; DNA: TGTGCCAGCAGCCTACCCTGGGGGGAGGGGCCGCCGGACGAGCAGTACTTC; CDR3: CASSLPWGEGPPDEQYF
V: TRBV2; J: TRBJ2-3; size: many; D: TRBD2; DNA: TGTGCCAGCAGGGCCGGGACTAGCGGGAGGAGGGGCAGCACAGATACGCAGTATTTT; CDR3: CASRAGTSGRRGSTDTQYF
V: TRBV7-8; J: TRBJ1-6; size: many; D: NA; DNA: TGTGCCAGCAGCTTAGAGTGGGGGAGTTTCTCACCCCTCCACTTT; CDR3: CASSLEWGSFSPLHF
V: TRBV27; J: TRBJ1-1; size: many; D: NA; DNA: TGTGCCAGCAGTTTATCGAGTAGGGCTGGAGCTTTCTTT; CDR3: CASSLSSRAGAFF
V: TRBV28; J: TRBJ1-5; size: many; D: NA; DNA: TGTGCCAGCAGTCCCCCTGCCGGTCATGGTCAGCCCCAGCATTTT; CDR3: CASSPPAGHGQPQHF
V: TRBV9; J: TRBJ1-3; size: NA; D: NA; DNA: TGTGCCAGCAGCGTAGAAGGGCTTCCTGGAAACACCATATATTTT; CDR3: CASSVEGLPGNTIYF
V: TRBV9; J: TRBJ1-3; size: few; D: NA; DNA: TGTGCCAGCAGCGTAGCTATTGGATTCTCTGGAAACACCATATATTTT; CDR3: CASSVAIGFSGNTIYF
V: TRBV28; J: TRBJ1-2; size: NA; D: NA; DNA: TGTGCCGGCAGTTTAATTTTAGGGGGGAGTTTAAATGGCTACACCTTC; CDR3: CAGSLILGGSLNGYTF
V: TRBV28; J: TRBJ2-7; size: many; D: NA; DNA: TGTGCCAGCAGCCCCGCGAGGCCCCGGGACGAGCAGTACTTC; CDR3: CASSPARPRDEQYF
V: TRBV4-1; J: TRBJ2-1; size: few; D: TRBD2; DNA: TGCGCCAGCAGCCAAGATTGGGGTAGCGGGAGGGATTACAATGAGCAGTTCTTC; CDR3: CASSQDWGSGRDYNEQFF
V: TRBV6-1; J: TRBJ1-2; size: many; D: NA; DNA: TGTGCCAGCAGGACCCCTTTGGGGGGCGCGGAAGGCTACACCTTC; CDR3: CASRTPLGGAEGYTF
V: TRBV3-1; J: TRBJ2-7; size: many; D: TRBD2; DNA: TGTGCCAGCAGCCAAAGTTCGGGGGGAGGATACGAGCAGTACTTC; CDR3: CASSQSSGGGYEQYF